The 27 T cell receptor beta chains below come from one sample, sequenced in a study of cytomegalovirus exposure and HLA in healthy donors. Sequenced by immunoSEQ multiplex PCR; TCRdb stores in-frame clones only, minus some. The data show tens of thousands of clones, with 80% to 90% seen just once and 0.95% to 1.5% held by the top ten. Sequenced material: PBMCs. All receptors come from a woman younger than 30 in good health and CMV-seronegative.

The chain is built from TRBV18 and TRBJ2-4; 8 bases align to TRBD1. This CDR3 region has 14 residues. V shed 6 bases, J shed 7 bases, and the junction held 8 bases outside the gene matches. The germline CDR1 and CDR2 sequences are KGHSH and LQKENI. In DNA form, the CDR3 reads TGTGCCAGCTCCCGACCCCGACAGGGGAACATTCAGTACTTC. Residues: CASSRPRQGNIQYF. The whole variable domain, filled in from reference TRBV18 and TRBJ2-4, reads NAGVMQNPRHLVRRRGQEARLRCSPMKGHSHVYWYRQLPEEGLKFMVYLQKENIIDESGMPKERFSAEFPKEGPSILRIQQVVRGDSAAYFCASSRPRQGNIQYFGAGTRLSVL.

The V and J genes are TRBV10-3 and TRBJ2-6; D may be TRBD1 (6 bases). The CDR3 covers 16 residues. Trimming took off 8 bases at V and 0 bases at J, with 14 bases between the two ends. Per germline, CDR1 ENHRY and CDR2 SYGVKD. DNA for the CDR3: TGTGCCATCGGGGGCGGGCTGAACTCTGGGGCCAACGTCCTGACTTTC. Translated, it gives CAIGGGLNSGANVLTF.

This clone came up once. CDR3 bases: TGTGCCAGCACTAAACCCCCTGTCGGGACAGGGGGCTCCTACGAGCAGTACTTC. Its translation: CASTKPPVGTGGSYEQYF. This chain links TRBV28 with TRBJ2-7, with TRBD1 matching over 11 bases. CDR3 size: 18 residues. Per the germline V gene, CDR1 is MDHEN and CDR2 is SYDVKM. Trimming cost V 7 bases and J 0 bases; bases outside gene matches: 14. The variable domain in full, completed from reference TRBV28 and TRBJ2-7, reads DVKVTQSSRYLVKRTGEKVFLECVQDMDHENMFWYRQDPGLGLRLIYFSYDVKMKEKGDIPEGYSVSREKKERFSLILESASTNQTSMYLCASTKPPVGTGGSYEQYFGPGTRLTVT.

DNA for the CDR3: TGTGCCAGCGCGACAGGGGGCTTTTCACCCCTCCACTTT. Encoded protein: CASATGGFSPLHF. This sequence joins TRBV2 and TRBJ1-6; TRBD1 agrees at 10 bases. Losses at the gene ends were 8 bases for V and 9 bases for J; bases not matched to a gene: 4. This CDR3 region has 13 residues. The germline V gene has CDR1 SNHLY and CDR2 FYNNEI.

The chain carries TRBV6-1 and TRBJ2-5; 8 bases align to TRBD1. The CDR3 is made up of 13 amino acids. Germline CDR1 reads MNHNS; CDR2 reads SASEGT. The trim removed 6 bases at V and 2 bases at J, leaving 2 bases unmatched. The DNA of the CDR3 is TGTGCCAGCAGCCGGGACAGGCAAGAGACCCAGTACTTC. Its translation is CASSRDRQETQYF.

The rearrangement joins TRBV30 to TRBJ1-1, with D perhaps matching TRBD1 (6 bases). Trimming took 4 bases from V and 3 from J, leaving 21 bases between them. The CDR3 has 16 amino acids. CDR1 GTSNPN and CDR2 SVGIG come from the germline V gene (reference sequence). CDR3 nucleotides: TGTGCCTGGATTCGCCCCGAGGGGGGGGCGGACACTGAAGCTTTCTTT. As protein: CAWIRPEGGADTEAFF.

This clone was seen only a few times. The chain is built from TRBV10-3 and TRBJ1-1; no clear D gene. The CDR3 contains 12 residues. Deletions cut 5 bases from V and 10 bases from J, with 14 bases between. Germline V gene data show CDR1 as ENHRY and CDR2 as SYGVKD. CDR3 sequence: CAISSPGLGAFF. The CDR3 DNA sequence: TGTGCCATCAGTTCCCCCGGTCTCGGAGCTTTCTTT.

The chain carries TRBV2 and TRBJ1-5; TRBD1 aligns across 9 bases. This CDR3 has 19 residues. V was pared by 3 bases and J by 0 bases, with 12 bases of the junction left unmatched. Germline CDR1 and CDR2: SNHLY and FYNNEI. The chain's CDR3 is CASSDPGTGNRVSNQPQHF. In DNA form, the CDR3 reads TGTGCCAGCAGTGACCCCGGGACAGGGAATCGGGTTAGCAATCAGCCCCAGCATTTT.

In DNA, the CDR3 is TGTGCCACCAGCAGAGGCGGACAGGCTAACAATGAGCAGTTCTTC. It translates to CATSRGGQANNEQFF. V usage is TRBV15 and J usage is TRBJ2-1; 7 bases match TRBD1. The CDR3 length is 15 residues. Germline V lookup: CDR1 LNHNV, CDR2 YYDKDF (reference sequence). V was pared by 1 base and J by 5 bases, with 5 bases of the junction left unmatched.

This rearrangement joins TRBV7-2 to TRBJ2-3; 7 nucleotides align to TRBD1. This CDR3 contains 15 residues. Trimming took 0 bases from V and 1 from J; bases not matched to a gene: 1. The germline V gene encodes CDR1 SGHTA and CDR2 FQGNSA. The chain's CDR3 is CASSLAGQGTDTQYF. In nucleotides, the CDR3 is TGTGCCAGCAGCTTAGCAGGACAGGGCACAGATACGCAGTATTTT.

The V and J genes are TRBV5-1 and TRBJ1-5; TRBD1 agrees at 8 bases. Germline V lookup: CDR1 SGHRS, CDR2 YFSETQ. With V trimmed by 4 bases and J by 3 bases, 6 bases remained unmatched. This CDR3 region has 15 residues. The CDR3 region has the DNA TGCGCCAGCAGCGTGACAGGGGAGAACAATCAGCCCCAGCATTTT. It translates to CASSVTGENNQPQHF.

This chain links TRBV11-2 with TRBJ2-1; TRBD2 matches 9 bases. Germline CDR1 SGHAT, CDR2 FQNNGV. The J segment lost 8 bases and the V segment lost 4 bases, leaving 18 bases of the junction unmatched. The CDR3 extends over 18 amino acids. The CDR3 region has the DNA TGTGCCAGCAGCTCCATTAATAGATCCCGGACTAGCGTATATGAGCAGTTCTTC. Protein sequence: CASSSINRSRTSVYEQFF.

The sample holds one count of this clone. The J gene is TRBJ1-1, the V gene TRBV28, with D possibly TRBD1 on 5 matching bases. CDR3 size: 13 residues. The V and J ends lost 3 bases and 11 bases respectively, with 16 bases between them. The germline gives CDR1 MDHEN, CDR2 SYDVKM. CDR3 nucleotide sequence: TGTGCCAGCAGTTTCCCCGGGGAGGGGCCGGCTTTCTTT. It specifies CASSFPGEGPAFF.

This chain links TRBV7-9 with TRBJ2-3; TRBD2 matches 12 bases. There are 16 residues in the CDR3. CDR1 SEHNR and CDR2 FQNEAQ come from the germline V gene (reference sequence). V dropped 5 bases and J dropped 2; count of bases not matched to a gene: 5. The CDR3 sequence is CASSPGLAGYTDTQYF. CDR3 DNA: TGTGCCAGCAGCCCCGGACTAGCGGGGTACACAGATACGCAGTATTTT.

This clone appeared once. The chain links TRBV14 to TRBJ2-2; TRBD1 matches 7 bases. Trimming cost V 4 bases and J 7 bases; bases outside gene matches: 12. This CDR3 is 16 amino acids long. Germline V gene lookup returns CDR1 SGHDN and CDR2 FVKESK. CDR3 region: CASSRGTGASFGELFF. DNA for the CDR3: TGTGCCAGCAGCCGCGGAACAGGGGCATCCTTCGGGGAGCTGTTTTTT.

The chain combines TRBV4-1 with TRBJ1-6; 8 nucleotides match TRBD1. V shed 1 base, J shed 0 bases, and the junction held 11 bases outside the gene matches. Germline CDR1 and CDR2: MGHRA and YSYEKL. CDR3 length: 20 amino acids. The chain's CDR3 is CASSQARQGAPISYNSPLHF. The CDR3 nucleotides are TGCGCCAGCAGCCAAGCTCGGCAGGGGGCCCCCATCTCCTATAATTCACCCCTCCACTTT.

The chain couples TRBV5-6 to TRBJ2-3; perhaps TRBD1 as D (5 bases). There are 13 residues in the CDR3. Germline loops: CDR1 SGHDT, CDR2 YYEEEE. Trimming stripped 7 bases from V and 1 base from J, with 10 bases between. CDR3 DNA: TGTGCCAGCCGGTCACAGGGCACAGATACGCAGTATTTT. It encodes CASRSQGTDTQYF.

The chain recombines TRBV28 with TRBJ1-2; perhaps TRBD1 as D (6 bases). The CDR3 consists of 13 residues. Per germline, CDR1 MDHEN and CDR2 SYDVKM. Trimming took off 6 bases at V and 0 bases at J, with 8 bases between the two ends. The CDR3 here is CASSQGTNYGYTF. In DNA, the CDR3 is TGTGCCAGCAGCCAGGGGACTAACTATGGCTACACCTTC.

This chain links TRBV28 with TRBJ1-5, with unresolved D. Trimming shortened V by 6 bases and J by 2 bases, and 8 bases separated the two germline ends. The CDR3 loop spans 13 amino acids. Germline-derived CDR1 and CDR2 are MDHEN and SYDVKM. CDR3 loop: CASSLYGNQPQHF. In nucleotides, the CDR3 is TGTGCCAGCAGCTTGTATGGCAATCAGCCCCAGCATTTT.

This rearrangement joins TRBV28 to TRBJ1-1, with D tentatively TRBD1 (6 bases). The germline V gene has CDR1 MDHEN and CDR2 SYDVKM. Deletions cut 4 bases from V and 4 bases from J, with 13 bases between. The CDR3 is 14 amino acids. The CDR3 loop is CASSSPGGFTEAFF. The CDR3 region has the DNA TGTGCCAGCAGTTCGCCGGGGGGCTTCACTGAAGCTTTCTTT. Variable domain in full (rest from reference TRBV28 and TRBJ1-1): DVKVTQSSRYLVKRTGEKVFLECVQDMDHENMFWYRQDPGLGLRLIYFSYDVKMKEKGDIPEGYSVSREKKERFSLILESASTNQTSMYLCASSSPGGFTEAFFGQGTRLTVV.

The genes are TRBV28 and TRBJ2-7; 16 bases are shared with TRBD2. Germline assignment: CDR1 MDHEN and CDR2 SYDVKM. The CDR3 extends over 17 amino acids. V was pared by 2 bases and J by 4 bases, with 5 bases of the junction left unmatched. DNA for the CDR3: TGTGCCAGCAGTTTAGAGGGACTAGCGGGAGGGCCGTACGAGCAGTACTTC. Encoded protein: CASSLEGLAGGPYEQYF.

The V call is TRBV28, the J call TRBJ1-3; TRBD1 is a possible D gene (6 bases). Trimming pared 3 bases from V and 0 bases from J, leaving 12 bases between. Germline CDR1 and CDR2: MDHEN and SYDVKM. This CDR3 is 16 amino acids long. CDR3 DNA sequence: TGTGCCAGCAGTTTCTTCTCAGGGGACTCTGGAAACACCATATATTTT. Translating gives CASSFFSGDSGNTIYF.

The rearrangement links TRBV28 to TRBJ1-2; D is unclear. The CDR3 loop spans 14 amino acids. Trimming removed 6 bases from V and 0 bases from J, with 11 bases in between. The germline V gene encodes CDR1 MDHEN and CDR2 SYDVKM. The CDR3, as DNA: TGTGCCAGCAGCCCGAATACGGCTAACTATGGCTACACCTTC. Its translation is CASSPNTANYGYTF.

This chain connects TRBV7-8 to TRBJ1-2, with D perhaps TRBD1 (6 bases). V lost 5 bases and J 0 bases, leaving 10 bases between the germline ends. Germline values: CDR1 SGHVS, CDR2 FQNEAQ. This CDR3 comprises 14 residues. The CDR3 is CASSQDRANYGYTF. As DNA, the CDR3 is TGTGCCAGCAGCCAGGACAGAGCTAACTATGGCTACACCTTC.

CDR3: CASSPTGLQETQYF. The CDR3 nucleotides read TGTGCCAGCAGTCCTACGGGACTGCAAGAGACCCAGTACTTC. The rearrangement joins TRBV28 to TRBJ2-5; D possibly corresponds to TRBD2 (6 bases). The germline CDR1 and CDR2 sequences are MDHEN and SYDVKM. Between the trimmed V and J ends, which lost 5 bases and 2 bases, there was a span of 12 bases. The CDR3 runs to 14 residues.

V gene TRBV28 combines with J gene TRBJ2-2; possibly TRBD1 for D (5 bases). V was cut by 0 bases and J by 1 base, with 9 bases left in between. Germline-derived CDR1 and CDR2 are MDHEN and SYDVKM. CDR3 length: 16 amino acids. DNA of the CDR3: TGTGCCAGCAGTTTATGGTTCCAGGGGAACACCGGGGAGCTGTTTTTT. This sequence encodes CASSLWFQGNTGELFF.

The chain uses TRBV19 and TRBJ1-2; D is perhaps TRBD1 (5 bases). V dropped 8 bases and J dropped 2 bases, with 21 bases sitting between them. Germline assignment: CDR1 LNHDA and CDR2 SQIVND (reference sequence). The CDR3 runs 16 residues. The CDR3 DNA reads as TGTGCCAGTGGGGGGACCAAACCCCCGGGGAACTATGGCTACACCTTC. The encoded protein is CASGGTKPPGNYGYTF. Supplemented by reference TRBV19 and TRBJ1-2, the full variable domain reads DGGITQSPKYLFRKEGQNVTLSCEQNLNHDAMYWYRQDPGQGLRLIYYSQIVNDFQKGDIAEGYSVSREKKESFPLTVTSAQKNPTAFYLCASGGTKPPGNYGYTFGSGTRLTVV.